The rows below give T cell receptor beta chains drawn from one sample of a study of blood T cell repertoires in COVID-19. Repertoires were generated with immunoSEQ multiplex PCR, while TCRdb's copy carries only in-frame clones and drops some. The sample lists 250,000 to 300,000 clones, more than 75% occurring once. The sequenced material came from peripheral blood. These receptors were obtained from a woman aged 55-70 years with COVID-19, enrolled during active disease. CDR3s include the opening cysteine and the closing phenylalanine or tryptophan. D genes are given only for firm matches. Clone size is given for some rows only: seen once, a few or many times, or a class if the clone is expanded.

J gene,D gene,clone size,V gene,CDR3 DNA,CDR3 protein
TRBJ2-5,TRBD2,NA,TRBV18,TGTGCCAGCTCACCTCCCGGCGGGGCTAGCGGGAGAGCGAAGACCCAGTACTTC,CASSPPGGASGRAKTQYF
TRBJ2-7,NA,NA,TRBV19,TGTGCCAGTAGCGACCCGGGACTTTCCTACGAGCAGTACTTC,CASSDPGLSYEQYF
TRBJ2-7,NA,NA,TRBV19,TGTGCCAGTAGGGGGGCCGCTACGACGCAGCAGTACTTC,CASRGAATTQQYF
TRBJ2-3,TRBD1,NA,TRBV27,TGTGCCAGCAGCTCAGGGGGCGGCACAGATACGCAGTATTTT,CASSSGGGTDTQYF
TRBJ2-3,TRBD2,NA,TRBV5-5,TGTGCCAGCAGCCGGCCGACTAGCGGTAAGACGTCAGATACGCAGTATTTT,CASSRPTSGKTSDTQYF
TRBJ2-7,TRBD2,NA,TRBV5-1,TGCGCCAGCAGCCCTCCGACGGGGGGGAGGTACGAGCAGTACTTC,CASSPPTGGRYEQYF
TRBJ2-2,TRBD2,NA,TRBV11-3,TGTGCCAGCAGCTTAAGGGCTAGCGGGAGGACCGGGGAGCTGTTTTTT,CASSLRASGRTGELFF
TRBJ2-7,TRBD2,NA,TRBV4-1,TGCGCCAGCAGCCAAGATCCGGGGGGGAGGGGATACGAGCAGTACTTC,CASSQDPGGRGYEQYF
TRBJ1-3,TRBD1,NA,TRBV7-7,TGTGCCAGCAGCCCCGGGAGGGGGCATGGAAACACCATATATTTT,CASSPGRGHGNTIYF
TRBJ2-5,TRBD2,NA,TRBV7-2,TGTGCCAGCAGCTTAGAGCTGAGACTAGCGGAAGAGACCCAGTACTTC,CASSLELRLAEETQYF
TRBJ1-5,NA,NA,TRBV6-5,TGTGCCAGCATGGGGGCGAGGGATCAGCCCCAGCATTTT,CASMGARDQPQHF
TRBJ1-1,TRBD1,NA,TRBV11-2,TGTGCCAGCAGCTTAGATAGCGGTCCGGGACAGGGGGCCACTGAAGCTTTCTTT,CASSLDSGPGQGATEAFF
TRBJ2-2,TRBD2,NA,TRBV2,TGTGCCAGCAGCCACGTAGCGGGGAACACCGGGGAGCTGTTTTTT,CASSHVAGNTGELFF
TRBJ1-2,TRBD1,NA,TRBV27,TGTGCCAGCAGACAACCGGGACAGGGGGCGAACTATGGCTACACCTTC,CASRQPGQGANYGYTF
TRBJ1-1,NA,NA,TRBV18,TGTGCCAGCTCACCTTCAGGGGAGGGGATAACTGAAGCTTTCTTT,CASSPSGEGITEAFF
TRBJ1-3,NA,NA,TRBV4-1,TGCGCCAGCAGCCCAGGGACAATAGGAAACACCATATATTTT,CASSPGTIGNTIYF
TRBJ1-1,TRBD1,NA,TRBV5-4,TGTGCCAGCAGAGACCAGGGGGTTGCTGAAGCTTTCTTT,CASRDQGVAEAFF
TRBJ2-2,TRBD2,NA,TRBV13,TGTGCCAGCAGCGAAAGCGGGAGGAGCACCGGGGAGCTGTTTTTT,CASSESGRSTGELFF
TRBJ1-5,NA,NA,TRBV28,TGTGCCAGCAGCAGGGCTGGCGGCAATCAGCCCCAGCATTTT,CASSRAGGNQPQHF
TRBJ1-5,NA,few,TRBV19,TGTGCCAGTAGTATCAACAGGGTTGGCAATCAGCCCCAGCATTTT,CASSINRVGNQPQHF
TRBJ2-6,NA,NA,TRBV27,TGTGCCAGCAGTTCGGCAGGGGCGCTCTCTGGGGCCAACGTCCTGACTTTC,CASSSAGALSGANVLTF
TRBJ2-1,TRBD2,NA,TRBV15,TGTGCCACCAGCAGAGGCCGCGGGAGCTACAATGAGCAGTTCTTC,CATSRGRGSYNEQFF
TRBJ1-2,NA,NA,TRBV3-1/TRBV3-2,TGTGCCAGCGGCAGGGGCAGTTATGGCTACACCTTC,CASGRGSYGYTF
TRBJ2-7,TRBD2,NA,TRBV14,TGTGCCAGCAGCCTAGCGGGAGGCGAGCAGTACTTC,CASSLAGGEQYF
TRBJ2-5,NA,NA,TRBV5-1,TGCGCCAGCAGCTCGGGTGGCCTCCGAGAGACCCAGTACTTC,CASSSGGLRETQYF
TRBJ1-5,NA,NA,TRBV6-5,TGTGCCAGCAGGCAACAAACGAATCAGCCCCAGCATTTT,CASRQQTNQPQHF
TRBJ1-2,NA,NA,TRBV19,TGTGCCAGTAGTACCTTGACAGCCTATGGCTACACCTTC,CASSTLTAYGYTF
TRBJ2-2,TRBD1,NA,TRBV19,TGTGCCAGTAGAGGACAGGGAAACACCGGGGAGCTGTTTTTT,CASRGQGNTGELFF
TRBJ2-2,TRBD1,NA,TRBV5-6,TGTGCCAGCACCATGACAGGGGCCAGCGCCGGGGAGCTGTTTTTT,CASTMTGASAGELFF
TRBJ1-5,NA,NA,TRBV7-3,TGTGCCAGCAGCCACAGACGGAGCAATCAGCCCCAGCATTTT,CASSHRRSNQPQHF
TRBJ1-2,NA,NA,TRBV28,TGTGCCAGCAGGAAGCGGATCGGCTACACCTTC,CASRKRIGYTF
TRBJ1-5,NA,NA,TRBV21-1,TGTGCCAGCAGTAAGGAAGGGCAGGGATTTAATCAGCCCCAGCATTTT,CASSKEGQGFNQPQHF
TRBJ2-5,NA,NA,TRBV6-2/TRBV6-3,TGTGCCAGCAGTTACCGGGAGACCCAGTACTTC,CASSYRETQYF
TRBJ2-3,NA,NA,TRBV7-8,TGTGCCAGCAGCTTATTAGGGCAGGGTAGAACAGATACGCAGTATTTT,CASSLLGQGRTDTQYF
TRBJ1-5,NA,NA,TRBV3-1/TRBV3-2,TGTGCCAGCAGCCAGGCATCTCAGCCCCAGCATTTT,CASSQASQPQHF
TRBJ2-5,TRBD1,NA,TRBV27,TGTGCCAGTGCTGACAGGGTGGTTCGGGAGACCCAGTACTTC,CASADRVVRETQYF